This TCR beta chain was captured by sequencing in a study of blood T cell repertoires in COVID-19 (dated by TCRdb to the early 2020s). Context from the whole study: The collaborator samples originated in the United States, Italy and Spain and spanned the acute and convalescent phases of COVID-19. The repertoires were released in a freely available public database meant as a resource for research on the immune response to SARS-CoV-2. The sample metadata nearly always contained a de-identified subject ID, COVID-19 status, age in years and sex. The material from the prospective study consisted of cDNA or gDNA derived from T cells, B-cell-depleted T cells, or PBMCs. Where available, HLA class I and class II types were taken from metadata supplied by the sample provider and were not determined by assay-based typing. Samples were obtained from the ongoing ImmuneRACE study (first 160 participants) and from over 1,000 subjects provided by 6 global collaborators. The dataset comprised deeply sampled blood TCRbeta repertoires from subjects exposed to, actively infected with, or recovered from COVID-19.

Whole blood was collected in K2EDTA tubes by collaborating institutions according to the institutions' own protocols. For TCRbeta analysis, collaborators shipped samples as frozen whole blood, isolated PBMCs, or DNA extracted from either of those sample types. Overall study results and their limits: Clinical and demographic metadata were provided uncurated, with the amount varying by source and participant.

As for this clone: Its specific antigen is unknown. No base qualities exist here, and no much larger clone lies one base off it.

TCRbeta CDR3 regions were amplified from genomic DNA by means of the immunoSEQ Assay, a bias-controlled multiplex PCR. As for the authors' bioinformatics: Nucleated cell counts per sample were estimated from amplification of reference gene primers within the assay. Sequence reads were collapsed and filtered to measure the absolute abundance of every unique TCRbeta CDR3 rearrangement. Productive Simpson clonality was computed per sample as the square root of Simpson's diversity index over productive rearrangements. TCRdb re-hosts the immuneACCESS table, in-frame sequences only. Its copies lack some clones; in the studies checked, an unresolved V gene accounts for under half of them, and the cause for the rest is not known. V, J and clone size derive from that table, while D and trimming were established from the DNA sequence. This sample gives about 280,000 clones in total; 88% of them show up just once. About 8.6% of the sample rests with the top ten.

From cysteine to phenylalanine, the CDR3 is 16 amino acids long. The kept DNA is CDR3 alone, 48 bases in frame from the first base. Via the germline V gene, CDR1 is KGHSH and CDR2 LQKENI. V was cut back by 0 bases and J by 2 bases, leaving a gap of 11 bases between them. The source is a man younger than 35 with active or convalescent COVID-19. The chain is made from TRBV18 and TRBJ2-1; no D gene is confidently identified. The material sequenced was peripheral blood. The DNA is as follows: TGTGCCAGCTCACCACCCTGGGCCAGGCCCTACAATGAGCAGTTCTTC. This encodes CASSPPWARPYNEQFF.